The TCR beta chain described here comes from a study of T cell repertoires in cytomegalovirus infection. The table lists this clonotype with many counts. One entry per CDR3 protein results from TCRdb running MiXCR on the reads. The sample includes about 130,000 distinct CDR3 sequences, more than 7% seen only once; the top ten take around 9.1%. This CDR3 contains 13 residues. V lost 8 bases to trimming and J lost 2 bases, with 11 bases between them. Germline V lookup: CDR1 MRHNA, CDR2 SNTAGT. Sequenced input: PBMCs. The TCR originated in a human donor in good health (CMV status not recorded). Some clones in this sample may be carry-over from other donors' samples. The rearrangement links TRBV6-4 to TRBJ2-3; D is perhaps TRBD2 (5 bases). The CDR3 is CASAAVFTDTQYF. The DNA of the CDR3 is TGTGCCAGCGCAGCGGTATTCACAGATACGCAGTATTTT.